This TCR beta chain appears in the sequencing data of a study of blood T cells in healthy people across ages. This CDR3 has 15 amino acids. Germline lookup yields CDR1 MNHEY and CDR2 SMNVEV (reference sequence). Trimming removed 1 base at V and 2 bases at J, with 8 bases between. A J-beta primer mix and a sample-barcoded 5' primer were used in a second PCR of roughly 7 to 12 cycles. Each CDR3 protein is one row after TCRdb ran MiXCR on the 5' RACE reads. The sample records nearly 800,000 distinct CDR3 sequences, roughly three fifths being singletons. The TCR was taken from a man aged 40-55 years in good health. Sequencing used blood. The J gene is TRBJ2-2, the V gene TRBV27; D not certain. The CDR3 DNA sequence: TGTGCCAGCAGTTTATGGCCACTTAACACCGGGGAGCTGTTTTTT. Its protein product is CASSLWPLNTGELFF.